This passage covers 5 T cell receptor beta chains from one sample sequenced in a study of cytomegalovirus exposure and HLA in healthy donors. This table comes from immunoSEQ multiplex PCR, and its TCRdb copy is limited to in-frame clones, with some not included. This sample carries some 140,000 clones, about nine tenths of them seen once, and the ten largest clones take less than 7%. The sequencing input was PBMCs. The receptor set was obtained from a woman aged 30 to 39 in good health and CMV-seropositive.

The J gene is TRBJ2-1, the V gene TRBV7-9, with D maybe TRBD1 (6 bases). Germline V gives CDR1 SEHNR, CDR2 FQNEAQ (reference sequence). This CDR3 comprises 13 residues. V lost 5 bases, J lost 8 bases, and 13 bases lay in between. CDR3 sequence: CASSPSAGDEQFF. The CDR3 nucleotides read TGTGCCAGCAGCCCTAGTGCAGGGGATGAGCAGTTCTTC. Using reference TRBV7-9 and TRBJ2-1 for the parts outside the CDR3, the full variable domain is DTGVSQNPRHKITKRGQNVTFRCDPISEHNRLYWYRQTLGQGPEFLTYFQNEAQLEKSRLLSDRFSAERPKGSFSTLEIQRTEQGDSAMYLCASSPSAGDEQFFGPGTRLTVL.

This clone was observed a single time. This chain uses TRBV2 with TRBJ1-2; D unclear. This CDR3 spans 14 amino acids. V was cut by 6 bases and J by 4 bases, with 15 bases left in between. The germline gives CDR1 SNHLY, CDR2 FYNNEI. CDR3 sequence (DNA): TGTGCCAGCAGCGCCGGGGTGGCGGCCTATGGCTACACCTTC. This sequence encodes CASSAGVAAYGYTF.

The genes are TRBV7-8 and TRBJ2-2, with D possibly matching TRBD2 (5 bases). This CDR3 is built from 17 residues. CDR1 SGHVS and CDR2 FQNEAQ come from the germline V gene. V lost 4 bases and J lost 5, with 20 bases in between. The CDR3 nucleotides are TGTGCCAGCAGCTCCCGCCCCTCTCTACTAGTGACCGGGGAGCTGTTTTTT. As protein: CASSSRPSLLVTGELFF. Full variable domain (rest looked up from reference TRBV7-8 and TRBJ2-2): GAGVSQSPRYKVAKRGQDVALRCDPISGHVSLFWYQQALGQGPEFLTYFQNEAQLDKSGLPSDRFFAERPEGSVSTLKIQRTQQEDSAVYLCASSSRPSLLVTGELFFGEGSRLTVL.

The chain employs TRBV2 and TRBJ1-1; D may be TRBD1 (5 bases). Germline loops: CDR1 SNHLY, CDR2 FYNNEI. This CDR3 is 14 amino acids long. V lost 7 bases, J lost 3 bases, and 15 bases lay in between. Here the CDR3 reads CASTGTGGDTEAFF. CDR3 sequence (DNA): TGTGCCAGCACCGGTACAGGAGGGGACACTGAAGCTTTCTTT. The variable domain in full, completed from reference TRBV2 and TRBJ1-1, reads EPEVTQTPSHQVTQMGQEVILRCVPISNHLYFYWYRQILGQKVEFLVSFYNNEISEKSEIFDDQFSVERPDGSNFTLKIRSTKLEDSAMYFCASTGTGGDTEAFFGQGTRLTVV.

The rearrangement links TRBV9 to TRBJ2-2; 9 positions match TRBD2. CDR3 length: 17 residues. V lost 0 bases, J lost 0 bases, and 3 bases stayed unmatched. Germline loops: CDR1 SGDLS, CDR2 YYNGEE. This chain's CDR3 is CASSVVSGGSNTGELFF. The CDR3 DNA reads TGTGCCAGCAGCGTAGTTAGCGGGGGATCGAACACCGGGGAGCTGTTTTTT.